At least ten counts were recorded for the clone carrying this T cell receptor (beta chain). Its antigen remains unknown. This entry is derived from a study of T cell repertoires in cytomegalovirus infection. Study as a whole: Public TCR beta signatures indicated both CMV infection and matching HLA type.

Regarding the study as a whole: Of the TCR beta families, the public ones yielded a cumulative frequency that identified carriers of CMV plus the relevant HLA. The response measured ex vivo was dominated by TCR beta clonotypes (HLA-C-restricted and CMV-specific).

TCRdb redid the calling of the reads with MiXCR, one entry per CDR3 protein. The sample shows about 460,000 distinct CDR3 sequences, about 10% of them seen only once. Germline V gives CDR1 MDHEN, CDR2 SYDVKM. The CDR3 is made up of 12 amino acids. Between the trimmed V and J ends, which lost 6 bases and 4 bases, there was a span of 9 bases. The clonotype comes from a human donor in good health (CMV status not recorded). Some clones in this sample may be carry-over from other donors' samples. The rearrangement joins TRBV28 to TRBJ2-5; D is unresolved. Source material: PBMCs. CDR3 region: CASRMLGETQYF. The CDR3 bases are TGTGCCAGCAGAATGCTCGGAGAGACCCAGTACTTC.